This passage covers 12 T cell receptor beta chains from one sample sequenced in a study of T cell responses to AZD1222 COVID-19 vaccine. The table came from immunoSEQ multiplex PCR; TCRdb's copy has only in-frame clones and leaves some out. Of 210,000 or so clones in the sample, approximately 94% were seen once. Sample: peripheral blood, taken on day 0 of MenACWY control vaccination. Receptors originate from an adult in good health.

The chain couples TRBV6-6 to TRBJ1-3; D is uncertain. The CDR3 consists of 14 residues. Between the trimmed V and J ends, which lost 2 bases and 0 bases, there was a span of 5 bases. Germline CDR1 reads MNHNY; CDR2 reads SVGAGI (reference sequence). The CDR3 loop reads CASSYGVSGNTIYF. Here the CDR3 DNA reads TGTGCCAGCAGTTACGGGGTCTCTGGAAACACCATATATTTT.

DNA of the CDR3: TGCGCCAGCAGCTTGGGGGGCCTCTCTGGGGCCAACGTCCTGACTTTC. Translating it yields CASSLGGLSGANVLTF. The chain employs TRBV5-1 and TRBJ2-6, with D perhaps matching TRBD1 (5 bases). V was trimmed by 0 bases and J by 0 bases, leaving 7 bases between them. This CDR3 comprises 16 residues. Germline V gene data show CDR1 as SGHRS and CDR2 as YFSETQ.

The CDR3 here is CASARQEGAPLHF. CDR3 nucleotide sequence: TGTGCCAGCGCTCGGCAGGAAGGTGCACCCCTCCACTTT. V usage is TRBV12-3 or TRBV12-4 and J usage is TRBJ1-6; no firm D call. The CDR3 sequence is 13 residues long. Trimming removed 8 bases at V and 11 bases at J, with 16 bases between.

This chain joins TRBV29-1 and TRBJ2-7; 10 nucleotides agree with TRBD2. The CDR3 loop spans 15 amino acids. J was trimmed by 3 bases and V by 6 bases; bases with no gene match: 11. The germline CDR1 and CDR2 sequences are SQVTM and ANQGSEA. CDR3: CSVIPGTSVNYEQYF. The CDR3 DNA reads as TGCAGCGTCATACCCGGGACTAGCGTTAACTACGAGCAGTACTTC.

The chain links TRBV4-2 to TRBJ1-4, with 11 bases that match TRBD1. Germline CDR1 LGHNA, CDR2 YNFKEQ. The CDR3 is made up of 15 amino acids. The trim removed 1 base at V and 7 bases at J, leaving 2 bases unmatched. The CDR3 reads CASSQVDRGLEKLFF. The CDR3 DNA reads TGTGCCAGCAGCCAAGTGGACAGGGGGCTTGAAAAACTGTTTTTT.

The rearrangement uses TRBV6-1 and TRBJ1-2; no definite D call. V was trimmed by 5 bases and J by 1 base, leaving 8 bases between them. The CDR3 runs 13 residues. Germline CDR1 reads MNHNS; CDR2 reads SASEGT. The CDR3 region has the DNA TGTGCCAGCAGTTTCGCAGTTAACTATGGCTACACCTTC. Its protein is CASSFAVNYGYTF.

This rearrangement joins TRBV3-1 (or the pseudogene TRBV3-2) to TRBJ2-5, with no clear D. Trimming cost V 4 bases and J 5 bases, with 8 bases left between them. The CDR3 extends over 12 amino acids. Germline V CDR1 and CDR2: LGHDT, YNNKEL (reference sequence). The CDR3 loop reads CASSPFGETQYF. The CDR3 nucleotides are TGTGCCAGCAGCCCCTTTGGGGAGACCCAGTACTTC.

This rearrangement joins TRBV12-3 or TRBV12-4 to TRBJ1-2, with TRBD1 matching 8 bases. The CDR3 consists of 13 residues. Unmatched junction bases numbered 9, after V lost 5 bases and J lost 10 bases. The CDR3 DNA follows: TGTGCCAGCAGTGGGACCGGGACAGGATTCTACACCTTC. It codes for CASSGTGTGFYTF.

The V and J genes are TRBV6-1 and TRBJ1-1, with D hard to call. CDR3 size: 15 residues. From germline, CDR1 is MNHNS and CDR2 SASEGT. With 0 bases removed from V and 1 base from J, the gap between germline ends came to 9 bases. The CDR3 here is CASSEALTGNTEAFF. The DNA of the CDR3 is TGTGCCAGCAGTGAAGCGCTTACGGGGAACACTGAAGCTTTCTTT.

This CDR3 is CAWSGWGTNEKLFF. The CDR3 DNA reads as TGTGCCTGGAGTGGGTGGGGGACTAATGAAAAACTGTTTTTT. The chain joins TRBV30 to TRBJ1-4; possibly TRBD1 for D (5 bases). V lost 1 base, J lost 2 bases, and 8 bases lay in between. The CDR3 extends over 14 amino acids. CDR1 GTSNPN and CDR2 SVGIG come from the germline V gene (reference sequence).

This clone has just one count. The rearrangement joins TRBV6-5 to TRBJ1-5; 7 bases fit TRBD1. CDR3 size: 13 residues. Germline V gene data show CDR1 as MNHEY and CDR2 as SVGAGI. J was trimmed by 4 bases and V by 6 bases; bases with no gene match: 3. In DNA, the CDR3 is TGTGCCAGCAGGAACAGGGGAAATCAGCCCCAGCATTTT. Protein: CASRNRGNQPQHF.

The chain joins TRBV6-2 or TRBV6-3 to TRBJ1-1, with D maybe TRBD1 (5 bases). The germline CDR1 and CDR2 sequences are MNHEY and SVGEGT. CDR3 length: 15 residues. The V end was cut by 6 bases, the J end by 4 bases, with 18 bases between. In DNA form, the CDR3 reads TGTGCCAGCAGCCCATGGACGGGACGCGGCACTGAAGCTTTCTTT. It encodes CASSPWTGRGTEAFF.